This T cell receptor (beta chain) comes out of a study of regulatory T cells in long-lasting Graves disease. Study-wide findings and caveats: Persistent patients had a count of shared public clonotypes (2,741) that exceeded that of new patients (around 970).

The sample's time point: persistent/refractory GD, antithyroid drugs over 5 years with positive TRAb. From PBMCs, RNA was extracted and then used to make the TCR library. The CDR3 totals 19 residues. Germline V gives CDR1 MNHNS, CDR2 SASEGT. V was clipped by 6 bases and J by 0 bases, with 21 bases between them. The TCR beta library used iRepertoire HTBI primers with Arm-PCR amplification of CDR3. Using its own MiXCR run on the multiplex PCR reads, TCRdb lists one record per CDR3 protein. The top ten hold approximately 30% of the sample, which has approximately 400,000 distinct CDR3 sequences, 20% to 25% seen once. This clonotype appeared a few times. Antigen unknown.

Sequences were derived from peripheral blood mononuclear cells (PBMCs), sampled when the disease was refractory, from a patient treated with antithyroid drugs. The source is a woman aged 40 to 50 with Graves disease. This sequence joins TRBV6-1 and TRBJ1-6; a weak D match, TRBD1 (6 bases). CDR3 amino acids: CASRPRDKTQISYNSPLHF. As DNA, the CDR3 is TGTGCCAGCAGACCCCGGGACAAAACCCAGATCTCCTATAATTCACCCCTCCACTTT.